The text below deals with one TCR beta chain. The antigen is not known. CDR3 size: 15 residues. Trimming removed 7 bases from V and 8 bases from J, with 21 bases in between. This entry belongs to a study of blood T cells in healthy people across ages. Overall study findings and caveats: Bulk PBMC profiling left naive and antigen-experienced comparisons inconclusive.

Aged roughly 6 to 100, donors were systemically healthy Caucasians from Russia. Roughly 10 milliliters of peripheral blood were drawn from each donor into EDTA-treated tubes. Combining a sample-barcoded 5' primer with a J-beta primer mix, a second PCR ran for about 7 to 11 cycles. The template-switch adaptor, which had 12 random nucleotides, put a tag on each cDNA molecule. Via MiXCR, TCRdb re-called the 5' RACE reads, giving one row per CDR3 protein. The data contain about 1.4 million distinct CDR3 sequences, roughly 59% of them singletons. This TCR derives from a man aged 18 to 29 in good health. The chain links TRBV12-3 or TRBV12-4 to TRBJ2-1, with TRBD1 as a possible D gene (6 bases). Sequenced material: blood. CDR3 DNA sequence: TGTGCCAGCAATCAGGGGCGCAGGCCCAGTTATGAGCAGTTCTTC. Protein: CASNQGRRPSYEQFF.